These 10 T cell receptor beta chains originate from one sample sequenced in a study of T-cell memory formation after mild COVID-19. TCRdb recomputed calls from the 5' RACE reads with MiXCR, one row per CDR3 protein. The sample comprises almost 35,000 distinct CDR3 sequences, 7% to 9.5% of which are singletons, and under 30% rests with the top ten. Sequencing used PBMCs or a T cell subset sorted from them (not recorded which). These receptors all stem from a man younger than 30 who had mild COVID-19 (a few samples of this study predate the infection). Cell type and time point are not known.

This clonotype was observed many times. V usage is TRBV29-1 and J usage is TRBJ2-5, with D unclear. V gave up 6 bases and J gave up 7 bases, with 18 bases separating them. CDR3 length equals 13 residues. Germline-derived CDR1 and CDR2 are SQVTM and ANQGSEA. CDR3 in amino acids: CSVTWTGLGTQYF. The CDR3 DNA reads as TGCAGCGTGACTTGGACGGGCCTAGGGACCCAGTACTTC.

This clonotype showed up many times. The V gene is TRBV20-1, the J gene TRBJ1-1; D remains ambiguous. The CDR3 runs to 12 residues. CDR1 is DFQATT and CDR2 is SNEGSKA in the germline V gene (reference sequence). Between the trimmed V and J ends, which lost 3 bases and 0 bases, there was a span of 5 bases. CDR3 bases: TGCAGTGCTAGGAACCTGAACACTGAAGCTTTCTTT. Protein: CSARNLNTEAFF.

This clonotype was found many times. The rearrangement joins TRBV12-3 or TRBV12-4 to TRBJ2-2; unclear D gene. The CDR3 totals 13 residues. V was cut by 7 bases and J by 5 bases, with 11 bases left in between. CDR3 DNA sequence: TGTGCCAGCATGTTGTCAGATACCGGGGAGCTGTTTTTT. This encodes CASMLSDTGELFF.

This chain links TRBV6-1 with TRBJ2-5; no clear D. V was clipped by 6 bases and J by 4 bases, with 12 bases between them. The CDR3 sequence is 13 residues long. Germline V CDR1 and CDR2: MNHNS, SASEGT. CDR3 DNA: TGTGCCAGCAGCGACCGCTTCGGAGAGACCCAGTACTTC. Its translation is CASSDRFGETQYF.

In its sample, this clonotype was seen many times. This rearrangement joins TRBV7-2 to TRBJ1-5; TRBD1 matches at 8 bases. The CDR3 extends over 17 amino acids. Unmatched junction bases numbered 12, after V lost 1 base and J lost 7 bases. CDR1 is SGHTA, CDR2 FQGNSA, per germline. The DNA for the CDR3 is TGTGCCAGCAGCTTAGTTGGAGGCGGACAGGGAGGGCAGCCCCAGCATTTT. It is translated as CASSLVGGGQGGQPQHF. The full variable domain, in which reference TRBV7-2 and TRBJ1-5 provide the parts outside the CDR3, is GAGVSQSPSNKVTEKGKDVELRCDPISGHTALYWYRQSLGQGLEFLIYFQGNSAPDKSGLPSDRFSAERTGGSVSTLTIQRTQQEDSAVYLCASSLVGGGQGGQPQHFGDGTRLSIL.

This CDR3 reads CASARREEDTQYF. The CDR3 DNA reads as TGTGCCAGCGCGCGGAGGGAGGAAGATACGCAGTATTTT. This chain links TRBV2 with TRBJ2-3; D may be TRBD2 (6 bases). The germline V gene has CDR1 SNHLY and CDR2 FYNNEI. V was pared by 8 bases and J by 5 bases, with 14 bases between. This CDR3 comprises 13 residues. The full variable domain, its missing parts supplied by reference TRBV2 and TRBJ2-3, is EPEVTQTPSHQVTQMGQEVILRCVPISNHLYFYWYRQILGQKVEFLVSFYNNEISEKSEIFDDQFSVERPDGSNFTLKIRSTKLEDSAMYFCASARREEDTQYFGPGTRLTVL.

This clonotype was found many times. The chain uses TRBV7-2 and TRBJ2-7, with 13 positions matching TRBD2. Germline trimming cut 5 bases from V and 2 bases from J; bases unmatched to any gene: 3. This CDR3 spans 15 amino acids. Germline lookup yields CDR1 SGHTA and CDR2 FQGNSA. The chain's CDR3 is CASSLLAGGTYEQYV. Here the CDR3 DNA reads TGTGCCAGCAGCCTACTAGCGGGGGGGACCTACGAGCAGTACGTC.

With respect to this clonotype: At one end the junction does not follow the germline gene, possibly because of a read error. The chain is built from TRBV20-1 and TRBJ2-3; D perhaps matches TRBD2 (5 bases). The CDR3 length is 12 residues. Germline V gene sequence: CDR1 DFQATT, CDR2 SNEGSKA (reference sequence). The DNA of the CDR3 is TGCAGTGCTAGAGATGGGCCAGAGACTAACTTTTTT. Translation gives CSARDGPETNFF.

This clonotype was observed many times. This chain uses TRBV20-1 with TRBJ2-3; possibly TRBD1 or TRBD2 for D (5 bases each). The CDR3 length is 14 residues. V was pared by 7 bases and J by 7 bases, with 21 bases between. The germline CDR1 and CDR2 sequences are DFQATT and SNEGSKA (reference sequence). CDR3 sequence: CSVLGARGANTQYF. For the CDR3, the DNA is TGCAGTGTGCTAGGGGCGCGAGGGGCAAATACGCAGTATTTT.

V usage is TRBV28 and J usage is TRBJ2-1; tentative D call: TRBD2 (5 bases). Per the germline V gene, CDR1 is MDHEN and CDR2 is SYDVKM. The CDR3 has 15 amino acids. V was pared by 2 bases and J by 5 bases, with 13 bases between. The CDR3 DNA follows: TGTGCCAGCAGTTTACTACTAGATCTGCACAATGAGCAGTTCTTC. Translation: CASSLLLDLHNEQFF.